The present TCR beta chain was sequenced within a study of HIV-infected patients and healthy controls. The CDR3 is 13 residues long. Germline CDR1 is SQVTM and CDR2 is ANQGSEA. J was trimmed by 4 bases and V by 3 bases; bases with no gene match: 2. The sample holds many counts of this clonotype. cDNA was made from about 500 ng RNA using alpha and beta constant primers. Each of the alpha and beta chains got its own library through chain-specific third strand synthesis with indices. TCRdb reprocessed the 5' RACE reads via MiXCR and lists one record per CDR3 protein. The data contain 9,500 to 15,000 distinct CDR3 sequences, 9.3% of them singletons. No cell fractionation was done, so the repertoire covers all unsorted peripheral blood T cells.

Sample: blood, taken before antiretroviral therapy. The chain links TRBV29-1 to TRBJ1-4, with 7 positions matching TRBD1. The TCR was taken from an adult with HIV infection. The donor label of this sample is uncertain. This CDR3 is CSVETGLNEKLFF. In DNA, the CDR3 is TGCAGCGTTGAGACAGGGCTTAATGAAAAACTGTTTTTT.